What follows are 8 T cell receptor beta chains derived from one specimen sequenced in a study of T cell responses to AZD1222 COVID-19 vaccine (dated by TCRdb to about 2021). The label giving this sample's time point can be read as: about 28 days (+/-7) after the second vaccine dose. Libraries were built with the immunoSEQ multiplex PCR assay. In TCRdb, the immuneACCESS table is reduced to in-frame sequences with V and J assigned. These tables do not hold every clone; where another copy was compared, an unresolved V gene accounts for under half, and the others remain unexplained. The sample table contains roughly 92,000 clones; only one count was recorded for less than 90% of them. Clones ranked in the top ten supply around 5% of the sample. The sequenced sample was peripheral blood, obtained 28 days after the second AZD1222 dose. The receptors stem from an adult who received the AZD1222 COVID-19 vaccine.

This chain joins TRBV6-1 and TRBJ1-6; D is perhaps TRBD1 (6 bases). Trimming took 1 base from V and 7 from J, leaving 14 bases between them. The length of the CDR3 is 16 residues. The V gene's germline CDR1 is MNHNS and CDR2 SASEGT. The CDR3 DNA is TGTGCCAGCAGTGAAGTACAGGGTTTCTACAATTCACCCCTCCACTTT. It specifies CASSEVQGFYNSPLHF.

In its sample, this clone was seen a few times. The chain has TRBV5-1 and TRBJ1-1; D call uncertain. The CDR3 length is 11 residues. The germline gives CDR1 SGHRS, CDR2 YFSETQ. V dropped 2 bases and J dropped 4 bases, with 3 bases sitting between them. DNA for the CDR3: TGCGCCAGCAGCTTCGGCACTGAAGCTTTCTTT. This gives the protein CASSFGTEAFF.

This chain uses TRBV4-1 with TRBJ1-1; TRBD1 is a possible D gene (5 bases). Per germline, CDR1 MGHRA and CDR2 YSYEKL. V was cut by 4 bases and J by 1 base, with 10 bases left in between. This CDR3 region has 14 residues. CDR3: CASSLLGGNTEAFF. The DNA for the CDR3 is TGCGCCAGCAGCCTTCTCGGGGGGAACACTGAAGCTTTCTTT.

The V call is TRBV5-6, the J call TRBJ1-2, with TRBD1 identical over 9 bases. Unmatched junction bases numbered 7, after V lost 9 bases and J lost 4 bases. Germline-derived CDR1 and CDR2 are SGHDT and YYEEEE. This CDR3 region has 13 residues. The chain's CDR3 is CATQTGGGYGYTF. CDR3 DNA: TGTGCCACCCAGACAGGGGGTGGCTATGGCTACACCTTC.

This clone has just one count. The chain joins TRBV6-6 to TRBJ1-6; 9 nucleotides match TRBD1. Germline trimming cut 5 bases from V and 1 base from J; bases unmatched to any gene: 9. This CDR3 contains 18 residues. Germline V gives CDR1 MNHNY, CDR2 SVGAGI (reference sequence). This CDR3 is CASSPRTGTGSYNSPLHF. The CDR3 DNA is TGTGCCAGCAGTCCGAGGACAGGGACAGGGTCCTATAATTCACCCCTCCACTTT.

CDR3 in amino acids: CASSSRLAGATEQYF. The CDR3 DNA sequence: TGTGCCAGCAGTTCAAGACTAGCGGGGGCTACCGAGCAGTACTTC. The chain couples TRBV27 to TRBJ2-7; 12 nucleotides line up with TRBD2. From germline, CDR1 is MNHEY and CDR2 SMNVEV (reference sequence). The CDR3 totals 15 residues. V lost 4 bases to trimming and J lost 6 bases; unmatched junction nucleotides: 7.

The chain recombines TRBV9 with TRBJ2-1; a weak D match, TRBD2 (5 bases). Germline CDR1 is SGDLS and CDR2 is YYNGEE. The ends were cut back, 0 bases at V and 0 bases at J, with 10 bases in the middle. The CDR3 consists of 16 residues. The CDR3 protein is CASSVAGSSSYNEQFF. The CDR3 DNA sequence: TGTGCCAGCAGCGTAGCGGGGTCGAGCTCCTACAATGAGCAGTTCTTC. Supplemented by reference TRBV9 and TRBJ2-1, the full variable domain reads DSGVTQTPKHLITATGQRVTLRCSPRSGDLSVYWYQQSLDQGLQFLIQYYNGEERAKGNILERFSAQQFPDLHSELNLSSLELGDSALYFCASSVAGSSSYNEQFFGPGTRLTVL.

This clone has a single count. The chain recombines TRBV5-1 with TRBJ1-2; no clear D. The CDR3 totals 15 residues. The V gene lost 1 base and the J gene lost 5 bases, with 15 bases spanning the gap. CDR1 and CDR2 (germline): SGHRS, YFSETQ. The CDR3 region is CASSLSGSRDYGYTF. CDR3 nucleotides: TGCGCCAGCAGCTTGTCCGGTTCGCGGGATTATGGCTACACCTTC. Filled out from reference TRBV5-1 and TRBJ1-2, the complete variable domain reads KAGVTQTPRYLIKTRGQQVTLSCSPISGHRSVSWYQQTPGQGLQFLFEYFSETQRNKGNFPGRFSGRQFSNSRSEMNVSTLELGDSALYLCASSLSGSRDYGYTFGSGTRLTVV.